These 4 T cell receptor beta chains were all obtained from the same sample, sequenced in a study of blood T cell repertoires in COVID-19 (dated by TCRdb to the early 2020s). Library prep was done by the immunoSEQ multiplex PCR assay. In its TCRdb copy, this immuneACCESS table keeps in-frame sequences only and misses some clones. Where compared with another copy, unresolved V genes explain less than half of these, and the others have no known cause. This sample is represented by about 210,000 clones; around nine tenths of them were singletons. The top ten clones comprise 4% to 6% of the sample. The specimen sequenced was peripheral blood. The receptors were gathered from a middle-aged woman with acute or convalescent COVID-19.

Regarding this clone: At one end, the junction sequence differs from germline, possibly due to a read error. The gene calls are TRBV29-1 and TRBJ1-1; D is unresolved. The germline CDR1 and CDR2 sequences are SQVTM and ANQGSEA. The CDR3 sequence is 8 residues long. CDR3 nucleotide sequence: TGCAGCGTTGCGGGGTCGCTCTTT. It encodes CSVAGSLF. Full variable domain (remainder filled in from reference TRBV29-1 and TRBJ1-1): SAVISQKPSRDICQRGTSLTIQCQVDSQVTMMFWYRQQPGQSLTLIATANQGSEATYESGFVIDKFPISRPNLTFSTLTVSNMSPEDSSIYLCSVAGSLFGQGTRLTVV.

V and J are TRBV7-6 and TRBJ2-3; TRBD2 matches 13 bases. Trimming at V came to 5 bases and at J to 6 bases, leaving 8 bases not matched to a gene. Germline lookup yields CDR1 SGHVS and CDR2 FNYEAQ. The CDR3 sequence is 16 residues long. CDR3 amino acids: CASSHLLAGGRDTQYF. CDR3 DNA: TGTGCCAGCAGCCACCTACTAGCGGGGGGGAGGGATACGCAGTATTTT.

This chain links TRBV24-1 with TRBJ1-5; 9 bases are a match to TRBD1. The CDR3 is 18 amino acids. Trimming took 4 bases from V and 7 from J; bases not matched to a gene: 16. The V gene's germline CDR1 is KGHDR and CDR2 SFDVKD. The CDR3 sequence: CATSEDTGGAGRGQPQHF. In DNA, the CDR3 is TGTGCCACCAGTGAAGACACAGGGGGCGCAGGTCGGGGCCAGCCCCAGCATTTT.

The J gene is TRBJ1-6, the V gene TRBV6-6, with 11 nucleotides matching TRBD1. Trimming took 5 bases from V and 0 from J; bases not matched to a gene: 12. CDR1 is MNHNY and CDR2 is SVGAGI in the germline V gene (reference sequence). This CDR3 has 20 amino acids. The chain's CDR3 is CASSLDGTGGWYSYNSPLHF. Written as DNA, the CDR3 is TGTGCCAGCAGTCTCGACGGGACAGGGGGATGGTACTCCTATAATTCACCCCTCCACTTT.